This T cell receptor (beta chain) was retrieved from a study of cytotoxic CD8 clonotypes in ibrutinib-treated CLL. Findings of the study overall: Sustained-remission patients were sampled at one set of times and progressing patients at different ones. Clonality, elevated at ibrutinib response, dropped back toward baseline at progression.

Repertoires were generated with immunoSEQ multiplex PCR, while TCRdb's copy carries only in-frame clones and drops some. Here the sample spans about 330,000 clones, 60% to 80% being singletons. With regard to this clone: Antigen: not known.

The germline V gene has CDR1 MNHEY and CDR2 SMNVEV (reference sequence). V shed 5 bases and J 2 bases; nucleotides not matched to a gene: 8. CDR3 length: 16 amino acids. The rearrangement uses TRBV27 and TRBJ2-7; 11 positions agree with TRBD2. This clonotype was obtained from a human donor with chronic lymphocytic leukemia. The sequencing here drew on PBMCs, taken after 36 months of ibrutinib treatment. The chain's CDR3 is CASSTVSGREAYEQYF. The CDR3 DNA follows: TGTGCCAGCAGTACCGTTAGCGGGAGGGAGGCCTACGAGCAGTACTTC.